This T cell receptor (beta chain) was recovered during a study of shared clonotypes between healthy human individuals. The CDR3 length is 16 residues. The V gene's germline CDR1 is MGHRA and CDR2 YSYEKL. Naive-designated CD8 cells lacked CD45RO, were positively enriched for CCR7, and omitted terminally differentiated effector memory CD45RA+ cells. Healthy HIV-negative adults with no recent acute infections or vaccinations were recruited as donors. Within Nashville, Tennessee resided all donors, each a Caucasian adult. Repertoires were generated with immunoSEQ multiplex PCR, while TCRdb's copy carries only in-frame clones and drops some. Here the sample spans 450,000 to 700,000 clones, 95% to 96% being singletons.

The sequencing sample was made of naive CD8+ T cells sorted from blood. The sequence was obtained from a woman aged 30 to 39 in good health. The chain employs TRBV4-1 and TRBJ2-5; either TRBD1 or TRBD2 may supply D (5 bases each). The DNA end favors TRBJ2-7, so the J call may be wrong. The CDR3 protein is CASSQDPGRASYEQYF. Here the CDR3 DNA reads TGCGCCAGCAGCCAAGATCCGGGACGGGCCTCCTACGAGCAGTACTTC.